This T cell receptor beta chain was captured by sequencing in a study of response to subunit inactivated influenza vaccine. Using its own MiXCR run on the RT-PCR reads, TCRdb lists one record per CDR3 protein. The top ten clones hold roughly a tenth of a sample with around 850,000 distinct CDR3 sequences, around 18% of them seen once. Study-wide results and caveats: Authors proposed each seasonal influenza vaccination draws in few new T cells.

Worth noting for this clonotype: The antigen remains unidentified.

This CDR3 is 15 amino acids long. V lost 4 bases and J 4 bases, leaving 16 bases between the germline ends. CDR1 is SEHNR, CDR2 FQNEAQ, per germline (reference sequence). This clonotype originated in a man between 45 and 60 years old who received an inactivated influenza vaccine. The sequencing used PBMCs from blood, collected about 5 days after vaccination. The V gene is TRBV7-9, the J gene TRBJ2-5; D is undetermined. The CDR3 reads CASSSAAPHPETQYF. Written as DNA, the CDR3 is TGTGCCAGCAGCTCTGCAGCCCCCCACCCAGAGACCCAGTACTTC.